Listed below are T cell receptor beta chains from one sample, sequenced in a study of CD8+ T cells in alopecia areata. Profiled with immunoSEQ multiplex PCR; TCRdb holds only in-frame clones, not every one. The sample contains nearly 110,000 clones, 65% to 85% of which appear only once. Source: CD8+ T cells sorted from blood, taken at week 24, from a patient treated with tofacitinib. These receptors all come from a human donor with alopecia areata. Each CDR3 is given with its conserved first and last residue. A D gene is named only where the DNA matches it firmly. The size field is filled for only some rows; it gives once, few, many or a size class.

V,size,D,length,J,CDR3,DNA
TRBV19,-,TRBD2,16,TRBJ2-1,CASSIPAGNSNNEQFF,TGTGCCAGTAGTATTCCAGCGGGGAACTCCAACAATGAGCAGTTCTTC
TRBV21-1,many,-,17,TRBJ1-1,CASSPQLAGFPNTEAFF,TGTGCCAGCAGCCCCCAGCTCGCAGGGTTCCCGAACACTGAAGCTTTCTTT
TRBV7-8,-,-,15,TRBJ2-1,CASSLDRAGRNEQFF,TGTGCCAGCAGCTTAGATCGGGCAGGGAGGAATGAGCAGTTCTTC
TRBV7-9,-,TRBD2,16,TRBJ2-5,CASSPRAGGGQETQYF,TGTGCCAGCAGCCCCCGAGCGGGGGGCGGCCAAGAGACCCAGTACTTC
TRBV7-9,-,TRBD1,13,TRBJ2-1,CASSSDRAIEQFF,TGTGCCAGCAGCTCGGACAGGGCTATTGAGCAGTTCTTC
TRBV7-2,once,TRBD2,16,TRBJ2-3,CASSLSSGATADTQYF,TGTGCCAGCAGCTTATCTAGCGGGGCAACTGCAGATACGCAGTATTTT
TRBV5-6,-,-,13,TRBJ1-1,CASSLGADTEAFF,TGTGCCAGCAGCTTGGGTGCGGACACTGAAGCTTTCTTT
TRBV5-1,few,TRBD2,14,TRBJ2-1,CASSSTSGDFEQFF,TGCGCCAGCAGCTCGACTAGCGGGGATTTTGAGCAGTTCTTC
TRBV9,-,-,14,TRBJ2-7,CASSASGPIDEQYF,TGTGCCAGCAGCGCTTCGGGGCCGATTGACGAGCAGTACTTC
TRBV2,-,-,14,TRBJ1-1,CASLLREGGTEAFF,TGTGCCAGCCTACTCAGGGAAGGGGGCACTGAAGCTTTCTTT
TRBV27,-,-,12,TRBJ2-2,CASSFRGGELFF,TGTGCCAGCAGTTTTAGGGGCGGGGAGCTGTTTTTT
TRBV25-1,-,-,15,TRBJ2-6,CASSDSGVGANVLTF,TGTGCCAGCAGTGACTCTGGGGTCGGGGCCAACGTCCTGACTTTC
TRBV2,-,TRBD2,15,TRBJ2-3,CASSDSGAPTDTQYF,TGTGCCAGCAGTGATAGCGGGGCCCCCACAGATACGCAGTATTTT
TRBV6-4,-,-,16,TRBJ2-6,CASSDSRSSGANVLTF,TGTGCCAGCAGTGACTCGCGGTCATCTGGGGCCAACGTCCTGACTTTC
TRBV7-9,-,TRBD2,13,TRBJ2-1,CASSLLAGDEQFF,TGTGCCAGCAGCCTACTAGCGGGGGATGAGCAGTTCTTC
TRBV27,once,-,14,TRBJ1-1,CASSLAGTNTEAFF,TGTGCCAGCAGTTTGGCAGGGACCAACACTGAAGCTTTCTTT
TRBV10-3,-,-,14,TRBJ2-7,CAISGSESSYEQYF,TGTGCCATCAGTGGGTCAGAAAGCTCCTACGAGCAGTACTTC
TRBV11-2,-,-,14,TRBJ2-5,CASSLRGVTETQYF,TGTGCCAGCAGCTTAAGAGGGGTAACAGAGACCCAGTACTTC
TRBV2,-,-,12,TRBJ2-1,CASSAGDNEQFF,TGTGCCAGCAGTGCCGGAGACAATGAGCAGTTCTTC
TRBV4-1,-,TRBD2,16,TRBJ2-3,CASSRQAAGMADTQYF,TGCGCCAGCAGCCGACAAGCAGCGGGGATGGCGGATACGCAGTATTTT
TRBV19,-,-,14,TRBJ2-7,CASSIQGHGDEQYF,TGTGCCAGTAGTATACAGGGACATGGGGACGAGCAGTACTTC
TRBV4-1,-,-,15,TRBJ1-5,CASSPFWEGGQPQHF,TGCGCCAGCAGCCCTTTCTGGGAGGGCGGTCAGCCCCAGCATTTT
TRBV6-5,-,-,13,TRBJ1-1,CASRYRLGPEAFF,TGTGCCAGCCGCTACCGATTAGGGCCTGAAGCTTTCTTT